This is a list of T cell receptor beta chains from one sample in a study of T cells expressing NK-cell markers. TCRdb re-called the 5' RACE reads, yielding one record per CDR3 amino acid sequence without DNA. Listed are about 300,000 distinct CDR3 sequences; about 4% falls within the top ten. The sequenced sample consisted of blood T cells: a sorted CD56 or NKG2C T cell subset, CD4+ or CD8+ T cells, or bulk PBMC T cells (not recorded which). All receptors derive from a woman aged 18 to 75 in good health. Both conserved end residues are part of each CDR3. Fields, in order: J gene, clone size, V gene, CDR3 protein. The listing skips clone size in some rows; elsewhere it reads once, few, many or a size class.

>TRBJ2-2|NA|TRBV5-1
CASSPGQSYGKLFF
>TRBJ1-1|NA|TRBV5-5
CASSLVWAVNTEAFF
>TRBJ1-3|NA|TRBV3-1
CASRQGNGNTIYF
>TRBJ1-2|NA|TRBV5-6
CASSMRTALNYGYTF
>TRBJ2-2|NA|TRBV7-3
CASSPLGSEPGELFF
>TRBJ2-3|NA|TRBV28
CASYGTGGPDTQYF
>TRBJ2-3|NA|TRBV10-2
CASKGGERGGTDTQYF
>TRBJ2-1|NA|TRBV19
CASRATGRWHEQFF
>TRBJ1-1|NA|TRBV20-1
CSAREGQGMNTEAFF
>TRBJ1-6|NA|TRBV5-1
CASSRSGTGGSYNSPLHF
>TRBJ2-7|NA|TRBV28
CASSNDRVRNEQYF
>TRBJ2-5|NA|TRBV29-1
CSAKDRGREATQYF
>TRBJ2-7|NA|TRBV30
CAWSSSGTPYEQYF
>TRBJ2-7|NA|TRBV5-6
CASSFRLTGDNGYEQYF
>TRBJ2-1|NA|TRBV20-1
CSARLAGIPYNEQFF
>TRBJ2-3|NA|TRBV20-1
CSARPGNRVDTQYF
>TRBJ2-4|NA|TRBV20-1
CSARKAGPDKNIQYF
>TRBJ2-3|NA|TRBV6-5
CASSYDAKSTDTQYF
>TRBJ2-1|NA|TRBV5-1
CASSVLTGGREQFF
>TRBJ1-4|NA|TRBV6-5
CASSYLGTGNEKLFF
>TRBJ1-2|NA|TRBV7-2
CASSKGQGNYGYTF
>TRBJ2-1|NA|TRBV5-4
CASSSRDRGDNEQFF
>TRBJ2-1|NA|TRBV12-3/TRBV12-4
CASSFGIGNEQFF
>TRBJ2-5|NA|TRBV7-2
CASSLAYGSGQETQYF
>TRBJ1-1|NA|TRBV19
CASSNRVSYMNTEAFF
>TRBJ2-2|medium-sized|TRBV12-3/TRBV12-4
CASSLTRTGEVFF
>TRBJ2-2|NA|TRBV15
CATSRESTGELFF
>TRBJ1-1|NA|TRBV7-2
CASSVGQGDTEAFF
>TRBJ2-4|NA|TRBV15
CATSGGQGASKNIQYF
>TRBJ1-1|NA|TRBV7-3
CASSPGTGGRWTEAFF
>TRBJ1-2|NA|TRBV5-1
CASTLPGTPYGYTF
>TRBJ2-5|NA|TRBV12-3/TRBV12-4
CASSFVETQYF
>TRBJ2-5|NA|TRBV18
CASSPHPQETQYF
>TRBJ2-5|NA|TRBV20-1
CSASISLAEETQYF
>TRBJ2-2|NA|TRBV24-1
CATSDSRGPYTGELFF
>TRBJ2-3|NA|TRBV5-1
CASLLTGASTDTQYF
>TRBJ1-1|NA|TRBV6-2/TRBV6-3
CASSPYRTYEAFF
>TRBJ2-1|NA|TRBV12-3/TRBV12-4
CASSLVGVHEQFF
>TRBJ1-2|NA|TRBV9
CASSAGLWSYGYTF
>TRBJ2-3|NA|TRBV7-6
CASSLEQTDTQYF
>TRBJ2-3|NA|TRBV20-1
CSAREAGGEADTQYF
>TRBJ2-1|NA|TRBV21-1
CASSTLRGGGEQFF
>TRBJ2-7|NA|TRBV6-2/TRBV6-3
CASSSTSPSYEQYF
>TRBJ1-1|NA|TRBV11-3
CASSLVCRGTEAFF
>TRBJ1-5|NA|TRBV19
CASADWSNQPQHF
>TRBJ1-1|NA|TRBV3-1
CASSPFGSEAFF
>TRBJ1-5|NA|TRBV7-2
CASSLGTGHQPQHF
>TRBJ2-7|NA|TRBV6-2/TRBV6-3
CATLGDQNYEQYF
>TRBJ2-3|NA|TRBV20-1
CSAQRNSGLSGDTQYF
>TRBJ2-2|NA|TRBV5-1
CASSLDPATGELFF
>TRBJ2-4|NA|TRBV11-2
CASSFKTGTSGPTAKNIQYF
>TRBJ2-3|NA|TRBV7-9
CASSPRLADTDTQYF
>TRBJ2-3|NA|TRBV5-1
CASSLYGRTDTQYF
>TRBJ1-1|NA|TRBV30
CAWSRLNTEAFF
>TRBJ2-3|NA|TRBV7-8
CASSTPGAALGDTQYF
>TRBJ1-6|NA|TRBV15
CATSREGYNSPLHF
>TRBJ2-3|NA|TRBV19
CASRSPDSTDTQYF
>TRBJ2-1|NA|TRBV28
CASSRGYNEQFF